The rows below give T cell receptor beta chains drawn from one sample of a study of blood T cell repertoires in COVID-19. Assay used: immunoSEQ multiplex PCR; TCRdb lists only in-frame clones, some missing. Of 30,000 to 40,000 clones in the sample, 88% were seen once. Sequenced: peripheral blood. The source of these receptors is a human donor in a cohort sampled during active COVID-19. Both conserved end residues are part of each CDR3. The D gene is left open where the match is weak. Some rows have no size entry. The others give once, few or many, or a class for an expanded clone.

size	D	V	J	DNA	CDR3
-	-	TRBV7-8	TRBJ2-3	TGTGCCAGCAGCCGCCGCCTCGCAGGGGTAAACACAGATACGCAGTATTTT	CASSRRLAGVNTDTQYF
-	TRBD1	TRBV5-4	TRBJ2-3	TGTGCCAGCAGCCGGGACAGGAACACAGATACGCAGTATTTT	CASSRDRNTDTQYF
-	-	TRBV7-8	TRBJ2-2	TGTGCCAGCAGCCCCTCTAGGTTCCCTGGGGAGCTGTTTTTT	CASSPSRFPGELFF
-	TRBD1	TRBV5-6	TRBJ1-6	TGTGCCAGCAGCTTGGACGAGTCTTGGACAGGGATCAATTCACCCCTCCACTTT	CASSLDESWTGINSPLHF
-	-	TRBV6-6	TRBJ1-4	TGTGCCAGCTACACGGGGGGAAAACTGTTTTTT	CASYTGGKLFF
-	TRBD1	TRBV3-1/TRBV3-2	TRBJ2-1	TGTGCCAGCAGCCTCCTGGTTCAGGGGGCTGAGCAGTTCTTC	CASSLLVQGAEQFF
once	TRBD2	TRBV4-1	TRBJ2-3	TGCGCCAGCAGCCAAGGAGCGGGGGGTAGCACAGATACGCAGTATTTT	CASSQGAGGSTDTQYF
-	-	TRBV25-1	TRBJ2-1	TGTGCCAGCACTGTTCCGTTCTTC	CASTVPFF
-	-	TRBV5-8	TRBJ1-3	TGTGCCAGCAGCTTGGCCGGGGAAGGACTCTCTGGAAACACCATATATTTT	CASSLAGEGLSGNTIYF
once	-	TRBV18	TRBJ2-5	TGTGCCAGCTCACCACGCGAATTTCAAGAGACCCAGTACTTC	CASSPREFQETQYF
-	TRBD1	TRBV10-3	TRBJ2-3	TGTGCCATCAGTCGACAGGGTTCAGATACGCAGTATTTT	CAISRQGSDTQYF
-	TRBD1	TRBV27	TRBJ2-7	TGTGCCAGCAGTCCACAGGGGGCGCCCTACGAGCAGTACTTC	CASSPQGAPYEQYF
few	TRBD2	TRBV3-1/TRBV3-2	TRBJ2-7	TGTGCCAGCAGCCAAAGGGCTAGCGGGACCTTCTACGAGCAGTACTTC	CASSQRASGTFYEQYF
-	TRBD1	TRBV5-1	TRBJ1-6	TGCGCCAGCAGCAGGGGACAGGATAATTCACCCCTCCACTTT	CASSRGQDNSPLHF
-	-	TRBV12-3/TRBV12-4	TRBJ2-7	TGTGGTAACGGTCTTCCCTACGAGCAGTACTTC	CGNGLPYEQYF
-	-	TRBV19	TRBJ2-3	TGTGCCAGTAGTATCGGGATAGTGACTGCTGATACGCAGTATTTT	CASSIGIVTADTQYF
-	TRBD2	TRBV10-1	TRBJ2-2	TGCGCCAGCACCTTAGCGGGGGAGGATACCGGGGAGCTGTTTTTT	CASTLAGEDTGELFF
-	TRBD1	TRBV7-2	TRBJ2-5	TGTGCCAGCAGCTTAGCAGGGGGCACCCAAGGAGAGACCCAGTACTTC	CASSLAGGTQGETQYF
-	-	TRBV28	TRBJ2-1	TGTGCCAGCAGTCTAGCCCGTCTAATGGATGAGCAGTTCTTC	CASSLARLMDEQFF
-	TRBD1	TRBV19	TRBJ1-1	TGTGCCAGTAAGGGGGCCATGAACACTGAAGCTTTCTTT	CASKGAMNTEAFF
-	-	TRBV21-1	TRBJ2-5	TGTGCCAGCAGCACCCGGGACAGGGGAAAGACCCAGTACTTC	CASSTRDRGKTQYF
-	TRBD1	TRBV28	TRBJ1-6	TGTGCCAGCAGCCCCGGACAGGGAGGGGGCTCCTATAATTCACCCCTCCACTTT	CASSPGQGGGSYNSPLHF
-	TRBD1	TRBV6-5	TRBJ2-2	TGTGCCAGCAGTCACCACAGGGGTGACACCGGGGAGCTGTTTTTT	CASSHHRGDTGELFF
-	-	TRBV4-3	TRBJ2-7	TGCGCCAGCAGCCAAGATGAGGGCGGCGGAGAGCAGTACTTC	CASSQDEGGGEQYF
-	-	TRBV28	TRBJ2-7	TGTGCCAGCAGTACGATCCGGCGGGCGGGAACAACCCTATACGAGCAGTACTTC	CASSTIRRAGTTLYEQYF
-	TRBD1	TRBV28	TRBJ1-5	TGTGCCAGCAGGAATTTGGACAGGGAAGAGCAGCCCCAGCATTTT	CASRNLDREEQPQHF
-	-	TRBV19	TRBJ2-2	TGTGCCAGTTCGCGCGGGACAGCGAACACCGGGGAGCTGTTTTTT	CASSRGTANTGELFF
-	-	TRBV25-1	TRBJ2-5	TGTGCCAGCAGTGTCTCCGGTGGGACCCAGTACTTC	CASSVSGGTQYF
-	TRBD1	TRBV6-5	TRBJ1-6	TGTGCCAGCGGGACAGATAATTCACCCCTCCACTTT	CASGTDNSPLHF
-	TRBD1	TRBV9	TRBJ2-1	TGTGCCAGCAGCGTGGCTATCTCCGGGACAGGGGGCGAGGTTGAGCAGTTCTTC	CASSVAISGTGGEVEQFF
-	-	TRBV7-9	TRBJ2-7	TGTGCCAGCAGCTTTGGACAGCCCTCCTACGAGCAGTACTTC	CASSFGQPSYEQYF
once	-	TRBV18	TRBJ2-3	TGTGCCAGCTCACCAGGACTAAGCACAGATACGCAGTATTTT	CASSPGLSTDTQYF
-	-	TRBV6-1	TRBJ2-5	TGTGCCAGCAGTGAGACGATGGTAGCGAAGACCCAGTACTTC	CASSETMVAKTQYF
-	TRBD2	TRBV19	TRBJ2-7	TGTGCCAGTAGTATGGGACTAGCGGGGTACGAGCAGTACTTC	CASSMGLAGYEQYF
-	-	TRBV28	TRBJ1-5	TGTGCCAGCAGGCCGGGAGGGCGCAATCAGCCCCAGCATTTT	CASRPGGRNQPQHF
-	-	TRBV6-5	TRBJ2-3	TGTGCCAGCACCTCGGGGGGCCTCCGGACAGATACGCAGTATTTT	CASTSGGLRTDTQYF
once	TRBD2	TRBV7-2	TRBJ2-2	TGTGCCAGCAGCGCGCGGGGGGGTGTAAACACCGGGGAGCTGTTTTTT	CASSARGGVNTGELFF
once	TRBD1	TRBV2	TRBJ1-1	TGTGCCAGCAGTGAAGTGGGACAGAGCAAAGGTGCTGAAGCTTTCTTT	CASSEVGQSKGAEAFF
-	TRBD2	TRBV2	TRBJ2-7	TGTGCCAGCAGCGGCGGGAGGTCATGGAACGAGCAGTACTTC	CASSGGRSWNEQYF
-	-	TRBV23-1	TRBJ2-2	TGCGCCAGCAGTCCCTTAACCGGGGTTAGCATTCCCACCGGGGAGCTGTTTTTT	CASSPLTGVSIPTGELFF
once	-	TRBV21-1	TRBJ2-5	TGTGCCAGTGTCGAGGGCCTTGGAACCCAGTACTTC	CASVEGLGTQYF
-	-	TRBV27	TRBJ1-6	TGTGCCAGCAGTTTTATGCTCAGCTCCTATAATTCACCCCTCCACTTT	CASSFMLSSYNSPLHF
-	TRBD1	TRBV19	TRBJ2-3	TGTGCCACAAGGGACAGGGGCACAGATACGCAGTATTTT	CATRDRGTDTQYF
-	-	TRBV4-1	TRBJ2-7	TGCGCCAGCAGCCAAGAGGTTTTGGGGGCCTCCTACGAGCAGTACTTC	CASSQEVLGASYEQYF
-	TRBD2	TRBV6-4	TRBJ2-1	TGTGCCAGCAGTGTTTCTAGCGGGGGGGCCAATGAGCAGTTCTTC	CASSVSSGGANEQFF
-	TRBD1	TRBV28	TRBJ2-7	TGTGCCAGCACTCTAGGGGCAGGGGGCATGGCCGAGCAGTACTTC	CASTLGAGGMAEQYF
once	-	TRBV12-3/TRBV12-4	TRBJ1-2	TGTGCCAGCAGTTCAGGACAAACCTATGGCTACACCTTC	CASSSGQTYGYTF
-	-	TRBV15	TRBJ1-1	TGTGCCACCAGCAGAGACCGGGGAAGCACTGAAGCTTTCTTT	CATSRDRGSTEAFF
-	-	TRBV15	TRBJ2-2	TGTGCCACCAGCGGGGACTGGAGCCTCACCGGGGAGCTGTTTTTT	CATSGDWSLTGELFF
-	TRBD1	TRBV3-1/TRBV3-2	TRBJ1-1	TGTGCCAGCAGCCAAGCAGGGGGAGACACTGAAGCTTTCTTT	CASSQAGGDTEAFF
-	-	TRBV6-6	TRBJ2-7	TGTGCCAGCAGTTACTCGGCAGGGGGGTCCTACGAGCAGTACTTC	CASSYSAGGSYEQYF
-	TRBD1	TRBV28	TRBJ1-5	TGTGCCAGCAGTGATGGGACAGGGGAAGATCAGCCCCAGCATTTT	CASSDGTGEDQPQHF